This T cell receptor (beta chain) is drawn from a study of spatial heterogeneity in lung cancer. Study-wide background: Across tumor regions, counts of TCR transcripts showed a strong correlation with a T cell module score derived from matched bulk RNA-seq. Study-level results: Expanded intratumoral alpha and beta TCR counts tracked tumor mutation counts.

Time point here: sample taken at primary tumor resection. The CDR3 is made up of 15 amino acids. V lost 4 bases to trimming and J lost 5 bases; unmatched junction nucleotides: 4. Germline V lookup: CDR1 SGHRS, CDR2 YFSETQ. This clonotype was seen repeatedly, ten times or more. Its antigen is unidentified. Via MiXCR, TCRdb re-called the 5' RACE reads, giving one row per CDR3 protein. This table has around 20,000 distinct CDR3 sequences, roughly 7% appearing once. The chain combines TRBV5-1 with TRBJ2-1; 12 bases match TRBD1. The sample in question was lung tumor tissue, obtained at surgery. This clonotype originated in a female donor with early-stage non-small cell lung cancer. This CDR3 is CASSPRDRGHNEQFF. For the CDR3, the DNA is TGCGCCAGCAGCCCTCGGGACAGGGGGCACAATGAGCAGTTCTTC.